This is a list of T cell receptor beta chains from one sample in a study of T cells in Graves' hyperthyroidism and ophthalmopathy. MiXCR, run by TCRdb on the multiplex PCR reads, gives a single entry per CDR3 protein. The table has fewer than 900,000 distinct CDR3 sequences, around a sixth seen once. What was sequenced was blood. These receptors were obtained from a woman in her fifties or sixties with Graves' hyperthyroidism that later progressed to Graves' ophthalmopathy. CDR3s include the opening cysteine and the closing phenylalanine or tryptophan. The D gene is left open where the match is weak. Some rows mark clone size as missing; the rest say once, few, many or name a class of expanded clone.

d_call clone_size j_call v_call cdr3_nt cdr3_aa
TRBD1 many TRBJ1-1 TRBV2 TGTGCCAGCAGGGGGGACAGGGGGCGAGGTGAAGCTTTCTTT CASRGDRGRGEAFF
- many TRBJ2-1 TRBV11-2 TGTGCCAGCAGCTTCCTGCGGTCGGGGGATGAGCAGTTCTTC CASSFLRSGDEQFF
- few TRBJ1-1 TRBV5-8 TGTGCCAGCAGCTTGTTCGACGCTGAAGCTTTCTTT CASSLFDAEAFF
TRBD2 - TRBJ2-5 TRBV7-9 TGTGCCAGCAGCTTAGACTCCGGGACTACCACGACGGGGACCCAGTACTTC CASSLDSGTTTTGTQYF
- - TRBJ2-1 TRBV19 TGTGCCAGTAGGCCCTCGAGAGGGATTACGAGGAGCTCCTACAATGAGCAGTTCTTC CASRPSRGITRSSYNEQFF
TRBD1 - TRBJ1-2 TRBV6-9 TGTGCCAGCAGTTATAAGTCGACAGGGGTTGGCTACACCTTC CASSYKSTGVGYTF
- few TRBJ2-5 TRBV3-1 TGTGCCAGCAGCCAAGATACGCTTCAAGAGACCCAGTACTTC CASSQDTLQETQYF
- few TRBJ2-1 TRBV9 TGTGCCAGCAGCGTGACGGGGAATTACAATGAGCAGTTCTTC CASSVTGNYNEQFF
- - TRBJ1-1 TRBV7-8 TGTGCCAGCAGCTTAGTGGGGAATGAAGCTTTCTTT CASSLVGNEAFF
TRBD2 many TRBJ2-2 TRBV11-2 TGTGCCAGCAGCCTCCTTCGGGGGGGCTCGGCCGGGGAGCTGTTTTTT CASSLLRGGSAGELFF
TRBD2 - TRBJ2-1 TRBV10-3 TGTGCCATCAGTGACAGCGGGGACTACAATGAGCAGTTCTTC CAISDSGDYNEQFF
- many TRBJ1-3 TRBV7-2 TGTGCCAGCAGCTTAGGGGGGACAAGAGGAAACACCATATATTTT CASSLGGTRGNTIYF
- few TRBJ1-2 TRBV7-9 TGTGCCAGCAGCTCGGACCGAACCGTCTATGGCTACACCTTC CASSSDRTVYGYTF
- many TRBJ2-5 TRBV20-1 TGCAGTGCTAGAGATGTGCTGCAAGAGACCCAGTACTTC CSARDVLQETQYF
- few TRBJ1-2 TRBV29-1 TGCAGCGTTGATGGTCAGGACTATGGCTACACCTTC CSVDGQDYGYTF
TRBD1 few TRBJ1-4 TRBV7-9 TGTGCCAGCAGGAACCAGGGGGATTTGGGAGAAAAACTGTTTTTT CASRNQGDLGEKLFF
- few TRBJ1-2 TRBV7-2 TGTGCCAGCAGCCCAGGACAGCAGCTTTCCTATGGCTACACCTTC CASSPGQQLSYGYTF
- - TRBJ2-7 TRBV27 TGTGCCAGCCAGTTTTCAGCCGGGGGGCGGGAGCAGTACTTC CASQFSAGGREQYF
- - TRBJ2-7 TRBV27 TGTGCCAGCAGTCTCAGGGGTTCCGAGCAGTACTTC CASSLRGSEQYF
TRBD1 - TRBJ1-2 TRBV10-2 TGCGCCAGCAGCCGGGACAGGGGGCTTGACTACACCTTC CASSRDRGLDYTF
- many TRBJ2-5 TRBV2 TGTGCCAGCAGTGTCCAAGGGGAGGAGACCCAGTACTTC CASSVQGEETQYF
TRBD1 - TRBJ2-3 TRBV6-2/TRBV6-3 TGTGCCAGCAGTTACTCGAGGGGGACAGGCACAGATACGCAGTATTTT CASSYSRGTGTDTQYF
- few TRBJ2-2 TRBV12-3/TRBV12-4 TGTGCCAGCAGCCCACTTGGCAGGAACACCGGGGAGCTGTTTTTT CASSPLGRNTGELFF
TRBD1 many TRBJ1-1 TRBV2 TGTGCCAGCAGGGGGGAGGGACAGAATGAAGCTTTCTTT CASRGEGQNEAFF
TRBD1 many TRBJ1-3 TRBV12-3/TRBV12-4 TGTGCCAGCAGTCCGGTGACAGGGGACGGAAACACCATATATTTT CASSPVTGDGNTIYF
TRBD1 many TRBJ2-1 TRBV2 TGTGCCAGCAGTGGCCGGGACAGTGGGGTTTTAAGTGAGCAGTTCTTC CASSGRDSGVLSEQFF
- few TRBJ2-3 TRBV30 TGTGCCACCTCCCCAATCACAGATACGCAGTATTTT CATSPITDTQYF
- many TRBJ1-2 TRBV11-2 TGTGCCAGCAGCTTATCCAGGGTGGAGGGCTACACCTTC CASSLSRVEGYTF
- many TRBJ2-1 TRBV12-3/TRBV12-4 TGTGCCAGCAGTTTAGCGGCCCTACCCAACAATGAGCAGTTCTTC CASSLAALPNNEQFF
TRBD1 many TRBJ2-7 TRBV7-2 TGTGCCAGCAGCTGGGGGACAGGCGCCGGCGAGCAGTACTTC CASSWGTGAGEQYF
- - TRBJ1-1 TRBV29-1 TGCAGCGTTGAAGGGTACGACGGGAACACTGAAGCTTTCTTT CSVEGYDGNTEAFF
- - TRBJ1-1 TRBV7-3 TGTGCCAGCAGCAACCCGGGGGCTGACACTGAAGCTTTCTTT CASSNPGADTEAFF